This is a list of T cell receptor beta chains from one sample in a study of blood T cell repertoires in COVID-19. Sequencing used immunoSEQ multiplex PCR; TCRdb keeps in-frame clones, though not all of them. The data contain hundreds of thousands of clones, more than 75% of them singletons. The sequenced sample consisted of peripheral blood. Receptors were obtained from a woman between 18 and 29 years old who had recovered from COVID-19. Each CDR3 is given with its conserved first and last residue. D genes are given only for firm matches. Expanded clones get a size class; other rows say once, few or many, or leave the size out.

TRBV5-8,TRBJ1-5,.,.,CASSLTGNQPQHF,TGTGCCAGCAGCTTGACAGGAAATCAGCCCCAGCATTTT
TRBV5-6,TRBJ1-2,TRBD1,.,CASSSTGGGYGYTF,TGTGCCAGCAGCTCGACAGGGGGCGGCTATGGCTACACCTTC
TRBV30,TRBJ2-2,TRBD2,once,CAWKLAGVSTGELFF,TGTGCCTGGAAACTAGCGGGAGTTTCTACCGGGGAGCTGTTTTTT
TRBV11-2,TRBJ2-3,.,.,CASSLSPADTQYF,TGTGCCAGCAGCTTATCCCCCGCAGATACGCAGTATTTT
TRBV15,TRBJ2-1,.,.,CATSRVQGAIVYNEQFF,TGTGCCACCAGCAGAGTGCAAGGGGCGATTGTTTACAATGAGCAGTTCTTC
TRBV5-1,TRBJ2-2,.,.,CASSLQGSDTGELFF,TGCGCCAGCAGCTTGCAGGGCTCGGACACCGGGGAGCTGTTTTTT
TRBV9,TRBJ1-6,TRBD1,.,CASSGRQGGSYNSPLHF,TGTGCCAGCAGCGGAAGACAGGGCGGCTCCTATAATTCACCCCTCCACTTT
TRBV11-3,TRBJ2-3,TRBD2,.,CASSLRLAGVDTQYF,TGTGCCAGCAGCTTAAGACTAGCGGGAGTGGATACGCAGTATTTT
TRBV6-1,TRBJ1-4,.,few,CASSDRVSNEKLFF,TGTGCCAGCAGTGACAGGGTCTCTAATGAAAAACTGTTTTTT
TRBV4-3,TRBJ1-3,TRBD1,few,CASSQYTQGVAGNTIYF,TGCGCCAGCAGCCAGTACACACAGGGGGTTGCTGGAAACACCATATATTTT
TRBV7-9,TRBJ1-6,.,.,CASSPGGGLYNSPLHF,TGTGCCAGCAGCCCCGGGGGGGGACTGTATAATTCACCCCTCCACTTT
TRBV28,TRBJ1-6,.,.,CASSLVARSDNSPLHF,TGTGCCAGCAGTTTGGTAGCCCGTTCCGATAATTCACCCCTCCACTTT
TRBV6-1,TRBJ2-3,.,.,CASSEGGLRTDTQYF,TGTGCCAGCAGTGAAGGAGGGCTTCGCACAGATACGCAGTATTTT
TRBV5-1,TRBJ1-1,TRBD1,.,CASSGGQGNTEAFF,TGCGCCAGCAGCGGGGGACAGGGGAACACTGAAGCTTTCTTT
TRBV30,TRBJ1-1,.,.,CAWSVRVGTEAFF,TGTGCCTGGAGTGTACGGGTAGGAACTGAAGCTTTCTTT
TRBV5-6,TRBJ2-5,.,.,CASSQVLRTEEETQYF,TGTGCCAGCAGCCAAGTCCTAAGGACAGAAGAAGAGACCCAGTACTTC
TRBV7-8,TRBJ1-2,TRBD1,.,CASSPGQGVGYTF,TGTGCCAGCAGCCCGGGACAGGGGGTGGGCTACACCTTC
TRBV24-1,TRBJ1-2,TRBD1,few,CATSDPGGRGYGYTF,TGTGCCACCAGTGACCCAGGGGGGCGCGGCTATGGCTACACCTTC
TRBV6-5,TRBJ2-1,TRBD2,.,CASGRGGGLVNEQFF,TGTGCCAGCGGGAGGGGCGGGGGGCTAGTGAATGAGCAGTTCTTC
TRBV18,TRBJ1-5,TRBD1,.,CASSPQDRGGNQPQHF,TGTGCCAGCTCACCACAAGACAGGGGAGGCAATCAGCCCCAGCATTTT
TRBV18,TRBJ1-3,TRBD1,.,CASSRQGNSGNTIYF,TGTGCCAGCTCACGACAGGGCAACTCTGGAAACACCATATATTTT
TRBV5-1,TRBJ2-5,.,.,CASSLQRSEETQYF,TGCGCCAGCAGCTTGCAGCGGTCAGAAGAGACCCAGTACTTC
TRBV6-2/TRBV6-3,TRBJ2-1,TRBD2,.,CASSRGGRANNEQFF,TGTGCCAGCAGTAGGGGCGGGAGGGCCAACAATGAGCAGTTCTTC
TRBV5-1,TRBJ2-1,TRBD1,.,CASSLAKDRGLMEQFF,TGCGCCAGCAGCTTGGCCAAGGACAGGGGGTTAATGGAGCAGTTCTTC
TRBV5-4,TRBJ2-5,.,.,CASSPDSQETQYF,TGTGCCAGCAGCCCTGACAGCCAAGAGACCCAGTACTTC
TRBV5-1,TRBJ2-1,.,.,CASSLDGQGRVEQFF,TGCGCCAGCAGCTTGGATGGGCAGGGTAGGGTTGAGCAGTTCTTC